Below, 7 T cell receptor beta chains from the same sample are listed, as sequenced in a study of T cell repertoires in cytomegalovirus infection. In TCRdb, the reads were re-called with MiXCR into one record per CDR3 protein. The profile covers some 390,000 distinct CDR3 sequences, with 15% to 20% appearing a single time and 7.5% to 9.5% taken by the ten largest. The sample comprised PBMCs. The receptors originated from a human donor in good health (CMV status not recorded). Some clones in this sample may be carry-over from other donors' samples.

The CDR3 nucleotides read TGCAGTGCTTCCTTTGGCACAGATACGCAGTATTTT. It codes for CSASFGTDTQYF. The rearrangement uses TRBV20-1 and TRBJ2-3; the D is unclear. Germline V gene lookup returns CDR1 DFQATT and CDR2 SNEGSKA (reference sequence). The CDR3 runs to 12 residues. The V and J ends lost 5 bases and 1 base respectively, with 7 bases between them.

The V gene is TRBV5-3, the J gene TRBJ2-1, with 7 nucleotides matching TRBD1. TRBV5-3 counts as an open reading frame of uncertain function. With V trimmed by 8 bases and J by 8 bases, 28 bases remained unmatched. CDR3 length: 19 residues. The CDR3 nucleotides are TGTGCCAGCAGCCCGCAGGTTGGTGCCGGGAATAGAGGGGGCCATGAGCAGTTCTTC. This gives the protein CASSPQVGAGNRGGHEQFF.

The chain uses TRBV4-3 and TRBJ2-1, with a weak D call TRBD2 (5 bases). V gave up 5 bases and J gave up 0 bases, with 14 bases separating them. The germline V gene encodes CDR1 LGHNA and CDR2 YSLEER. The CDR3 is 16 residues long. The CDR3 DNA reads TGCGCCAGCAGCTCCCGTCTAGCTCCCTCCTACAATGAGCAGTTCTTC. Translation: CASSSRLAPSYNEQFF.

This sequence joins TRBV7-8 and TRBJ1-2; tentatively, D is TRBD1 (5 bases). V was trimmed by 4 bases and J by 12 bases, leaving 24 bases between them. CDR1 and CDR2 from the germline V gene are SGHVS and FQNEAQ. This CDR3 comprises 15 residues. The CDR3 loop is CASSSNRGTTEINTF. The CDR3 coding sequence is TGTGCCAGCAGCTCCAACCGGGGCACTACGGAAATTAACACCTTC.

V gene TRBV20-1 combines with J gene TRBJ2-3; D is unresolved. This CDR3 region has 13 residues. In germline, CDR1 is DFQATT, CDR2 SNEGSKA (reference sequence). Trimming removed 6 bases from V and 6 bases from J, with 16 bases in between. CDR3 nucleotide sequence: TGCAGTGCCAACGGGCCAGGCGACGATACGCAGTATTTT. Translated: CSANGPGDDTQYF.

V is TRBV12-3 or TRBV12-4 and J is TRBJ1-3; D gene uncertain. This CDR3 has 15 amino acids. Trimming removed 6 bases from V and 0 bases from J, with 12 bases in between. This CDR3 reads CASSPTLNSGNTIYF. Written as DNA, the CDR3 is TGTGCCAGCAGCCCTACACTTAACTCTGGAAACACCATATATTTT.

A word on this clonotype: A single base separates this from a much larger clone, so it may be a read error. This rearrangement joins TRBV19 to TRBJ2-2, with 9 bases lining up with TRBD2. The CDR3 length is 14 residues. CDR1 and CDR2 (germline): LNHDA, SQIVND (reference sequence). Here the CDR3 DNA reads TGTGCCACCCTTGGACTAGCGTCTACCGGGGAGCGGTTTTTT. It yields the protein CATLGLASTGERFF. Combining the CDR3 with reference TRBV19 and TRBJ2-2 gives the whole variable domain DGGITQSPKYLFRKEGQNVTLSCEQNLNHDAMYWYRQDPGQGLRLIYYSQIVNDFQKGDIAEGYSVSREKKESFPLTVTSAQKNPTAFYLCATLGLASTGERFFGEGSRLTVL.